This T cell receptor (beta chain) was sequenced in a study of CXCR3-negative and CXCR3-positive naive CD8 T cells. Findings of the study overall: In naive cells, CXCR3-negative and CXCR3-positive subsets had similar TRBV-TRBJ usage; memory cells differed. Diversity in memory CD8+ cells fell much lower than the comparably high levels seen in both naive subsets.

UMI labels and 5' RACE were used to prepare the TRB cDNA libraries. TCRdb reworked the 5' RACE reads into one entry per CDR3 protein, no DNA. This table holds approximately 74,000 distinct CDR3 sequences. Every CD8+ subset sample held approximately 320,000 flow-sorted cells, done in triplicate. In regard to this clonotype: What it recognizes is unknown.

Sequenced: naive CXCR3- CD8+ T cells from blood. The sample's subset: CD45RO-CCR7+CD27+CD95- naive CD8+ T cells lacking CXCR3 (TNR3-). This receptor was obtained from a human donor in good health. Some clones in this sample may be carry-over from other donors' samples.

CDR3 region: CASSLSRGSNTGELFF. The chain joins TRBV7-8 to TRBJ2-2. The CDR3 consists of 16 residues. CDR1 is SGHVS, CDR2 FQNEAQ, per germline. The full variable domain, rest sourced from reference TRBV7-8 and TRBJ2-2, is GAGVSQSPRYKVAKRGQDVALRCDPISGHVSLFWYQQALGQGPEFLTYFQNEAQLDKSGLPSDRFFAERPEGSVSTLKIQRTQQEDSAVYLCASSLSRGSNTGELFFGEGSRLTVL.